The present TCR beta chain was sequenced within a study of cytomegalovirus exposure and HLA in healthy donors. The CDR3 runs to 16 residues. Looked up from germline, CDR1 is MDHEN and CDR2 is SYDVKM. J gave up 5 bases and V 7 bases, and 15 bases lay outside the gene matches. Of note for this clone: The target antigen is unknown.

Study-wide results and limits: A later analysis appeared to link common viral pathogens to several of the most significant clusters.

13 Jbeta primers and 60 Vbeta primers were used for the PCR. Only in-frame clones appear in the TCRdb table, and some are missing; sequencing was by immunoSEQ multiplex PCR. The table records 200,000 or so clones, 65% to 90% of them present only once. This chain uses TRBV28 with TRBJ1-1, with 8 positions matching TRBD1. The TCR was taken from a girl aged 5 to 17 in good health and CMV-seronegative. Sequenced material: PBMCs. CDR3 sequence: CASILCRTGCRTEAFF. The DNA of the CDR3 is TGTGCCAGCATACTGTGTCGGACAGGGTGTCGGACTGAAGCTTTCTTT. Looking up the rest from reference TRBV28 and TRBJ1-1 gives the full variable domain: DVKVTQSSRYLVKRTGEKVFLECVQDMDHENMFWYRQDPGLGLRLIYFSYDVKMKEKGDIPEGYSVSREKKERFSLILESASTNQTSMYLCASILCRTGCRTEAFFGQGTRLTVV.